The source of this T cell receptor beta chain is a study of blood T cell repertoires in COVID-19. Trimming shortened V by 0 bases and J by 3 bases, and 20 bases separated the two germline ends. The germline CDR1 and CDR2 sequences are LNHDA and SQIVND (reference sequence). The CDR3 length is 18 residues. Using immunoSEQ multiplex PCR, the repertoire was profiled, and TCRdb retains in-frame clones only, with some absent. The sample contains hundreds of thousands of clones, roughly 90% of which appear only once. This clone came up a few times. The genes are TRBV19 and TRBJ1-1; unclear D gene. The sequence was obtained from a woman in her forties or fifties with active or convalescent COVID-19. Sequences were obtained from peripheral blood. In nucleotides, the CDR3 is TGTGCCAGTAGTATAGATCTCCCCCGAGGCGCCGGTCACACTGAAGCTTTCTTT. It yields the protein CASSIDLPRGAGHTEAFF.